The 3 T cell receptor beta chains in this list originate from one sample, sequenced in a study of blood T cells in healthy people across ages. A J-beta primer mix and a sample-barcoded 5' primer were used in a second PCR of about 7 to 12 cycles. In TCRdb, the 5' RACE reads were re-called with MiXCR into one record per CDR3 protein. The sample yields 800,000 to 950,000 distinct CDR3 sequences, 25% to 35% seen once. This sample was also put to use in a study of T cells of mothers and their children.

Sequencing was done on a sample of blood. All receptors derive from a woman aged 40 to 50 in good health.

The chain combines TRBV28 with TRBJ2-7; 9 bases fit TRBD1. V shed 5 bases and J 4 bases; nucleotides not matched to a gene: 6. This CDR3 contains 14 residues. From germline, CDR1 is MDHEN and CDR2 SYDVKM. Written as DNA, the CDR3 is TGTGCCAGCAGTGACAGGGGGGGCTATTACGAGCAGTACTTC. It encodes CASSDRGGYYEQYF.

There are a few counts of this clonotype. This chain joins TRBV27 and TRBJ1-1; 7 nucleotides line up with TRBD1. CDR1 is MNHEY, CDR2 SMNVEV, per germline (reference sequence). The CDR3 has 15 residues. V shed 4 bases and J 6 bases; nucleotides not matched to a gene: 11. In DNA form, the CDR3 reads TGTGCCAGCAGTTCGATAGCAGGGGGATTAGCTGAAGCTTTCTTT. Amino acids: CASSSIAGGLAEAFF.

This clonotype has ten or more counts. The V and J genes are TRBV12-3 or TRBV12-4 and TRBJ2-7, with 10 bases that match TRBD1. CDR3 length: 15 residues. The ends lost 6 bases at V and 4 bases at J; junction bases unmatched: 9. CDR3 loop: CASSPGTGARYEQYF. CDR3 DNA: TGTGCCAGCAGCCCGGGGACAGGGGCCAGGTACGAGCAGTACTTC.